The 22 T cell receptor beta chains given below trace back to one sample, sequenced in a study of shared clonotypes between healthy human individuals. This table comes from immunoSEQ multiplex PCR, and its TCRdb copy is limited to in-frame clones, with some not included. The sample holds a few million clones, approximately 90% seen once. The sample comprised naive CD4+ T cells sorted from blood. Subset reported: CD45RA+ positively selected. These receptors came from a man aged 18-30 years in good health.

This chain connects TRBV5-4 to TRBJ1-6; 10 bases are a match to TRBD1. With V trimmed by 0 bases and J by 8 bases, 2 bases remained unmatched. Germline V gene lookup returns CDR1 SGHNT and CDR2 YYREEE (reference sequence). This CDR3 has 15 residues. The CDR3 DNA follows: TGTGCCAGCAGCTTGGTGGGGACAGGGGATTCACCCCTCCACTTT. It codes for CASSLVGTGDSPLHF.

This clone has more than one count but fewer than ten. This rearrangement joins TRBV7-9 to TRBJ2-2; TRBD1 might be the D (6 bases). This CDR3 comprises 15 residues. Per germline, CDR1 SEHNR and CDR2 FQNEAQ (reference sequence). With 5 bases removed from V and 1 base from J, the gap between germline ends came to 11 bases. CDR3 DNA: TGTGCCAGCAGCCCCAGGGGCGGGAACACCGGGGAGCTGTTTTTT. Amino acids: CASSPRGGNTGELFF.

The chain has TRBV5-5 and TRBJ1-5; tentatively, D is TRBD1 (5 bases). Germline values: CDR1 SGHKS, CDR2 YYEKEE (reference sequence). This CDR3 has 15 amino acids. V was trimmed by 5 bases and J by 0 bases, leaving 12 bases between them. CDR3 DNA sequence: TGTGCCAGCAGTCCAGGGCCTTATAGCAATCAGCCCCAGCATTTT. It translates to CASSPGPYSNQPQHF. Full variable domain (outside the CDR3, taken from reference TRBV5-5 and TRBJ1-5): DAGVTQSPTHLIKTRGQQVTLRCSPISGHKSVSWYQQVLGQGPQFIFQYYEKEERGRGNFPDRFSARQFPNYSSELNVNALLLGDSALYLCASSPGPYSNQPQHFGDGTRLSIL.

Only one count was recorded for this clone. J is TRBJ2-7 and V is TRBV19, with D possibly TRBD1 on 5 matching bases. The germline gives CDR1 LNHDA, CDR2 SQIVND (reference sequence). V was cut by 5 bases and J by 7 bases, with 9 bases left in between. The CDR3 contains 11 residues. In DNA form, the CDR3 reads TGTGCCAGTAGTTTCCGACAGGAGCAGTACTTC. Its protein product is CASSFRQEQYF.

Remarks on this clone: At the DNA level, this CDR3 is encoded by other sequences in the same sample as well. The rearrangement links TRBV5-1 to TRBJ2-3; 9 bases are shared with TRBD2. The junction had 4 bases not matched to a gene; V was cut back by 4 bases and J by 4 bases. Germline CDR1 and CDR2: SGHRS and YFSETQ. The CDR3 totals 14 residues. The CDR3 DNA is TGCGCCAGCAGCCTTAGCGGGGGTTCAGATACGCAGTATTTT. Translating gives CASSLSGGSDTQYF. Filled out from reference TRBV5-1 and TRBJ2-3, the complete variable domain reads KAGVTQTPRYLIKTRGQQVTLSCSPISGHRSVSWYQQTPGQGLQFLFEYFSETQRNKGNFPGRFSGRQFSNSRSEMNVSTLELGDSALYLCASSLSGGSDTQYFGPGTRLTVL.

The chain has TRBV7-9 and TRBJ1-6; 12 bases are a match to TRBD1. This CDR3 region has 18 residues. The V segment lost 0 bases and the J segment 8 bases; nucleotides outside the gene matches: 8. Germline V CDR1 and CDR2: SEHNR, FQNEAQ (reference sequence). CDR3 DNA sequence: TGTGCCAGCAGCTTAGCTCCGGGACAGGGGGCTTCTTATTCACCCCTCCACTTT. Its protein product is CASSLAPGQGASYSPLHF.

On this clone: Other DNA sequences from this sample encode an identical CDR3 as well. V gene TRBV30 combines with J gene TRBJ2-7, with TRBD1 matching 9 bases. V lost 8 bases and J lost 1; bases outside the gene matches: 3. In germline, CDR1 is GTSNPN, CDR2 SVGIG (reference sequence). The CDR3 is 12 amino acids. DNA of the CDR3: TGTGCCGGGGACAGGGATTCCTACGAGCAGTACTTC. Translation gives CAGDRDSYEQYF.

This sequence joins TRBV5-1 and TRBJ2-6; 9 bases are shared with TRBD1. Germline CDR1 and CDR2: SGHRS and YFSETQ. CDR3 size: 19 residues. The V segment lost 3 bases and the J segment 4 bases; nucleotides outside the gene matches: 14. CDR3 DNA sequence: TGCGCCAGCAGCTCCGGGACAGGGAGCATCCGTGAGGGGGCCAACGTCCTGACTTTC. Its translation: CASSSGTGSIREGANVLTF.

As regards this clone: Other DNA sequences of this sample code for an identical CDR3. The V and J genes are TRBV5-1 and TRBJ1-1; D is uncertain. Between the trimmed V and J ends, which lost 1 base and 1 base, there was a span of 5 bases. CDR1 and CDR2 from the germline V gene are SGHRS and YFSETQ. This CDR3 contains 13 residues. This CDR3 reads CASSLSANTEAFF. The CDR3 DNA is TGCGCCAGCAGCTTGTCCGCGAACACTGAAGCTTTCTTT.

The chain couples TRBV9 to TRBJ2-7; TRBD1 agrees at 9 bases. CDR1 and CDR2 (germline): SGDLS, YYNGEE. V lost 4 bases to trimming and J lost 9 bases; unmatched junction nucleotides: 11. The length of the CDR3 is 14 residues. The CDR3 is CASSPRQGELVQYF. The CDR3 DNA is TGTGCCAGCAGCCCCCGACAGGGGGAACTAGTGCAGTACTTC.

The rearrangement joins TRBV5-1 to TRBJ1-1; 9 bases fit TRBD1. The germline V gene has CDR1 SGHRS and CDR2 YFSETQ. The length of the CDR3 is 15 residues. Trimming cost V 5 bases and J 1 base; bases outside gene matches: 6. The CDR3 is CASSFRTGENTEAFF. The CDR3 nucleotides are TGCGCCAGCAGTTTTCGGACAGGGGAGAACACTGAAGCTTTCTTT.

The chain couples TRBV18 to TRBJ2-1; 14 nucleotides line up with TRBD2. The J segment lost 2 bases and the V segment lost 0 bases, leaving 0 bases of the junction unmatched. The CDR3 has 17 amino acids. CDR1 is KGHSH, CDR2 LQKENI, per germline. CDR3 sequence reads: CASSPPTSGGAYNEQFF. The DNA of the CDR3 is TGTGCCAGCTCACCACCGACTAGCGGGGGGGCCTACAATGAGCAGTTCTTC. Full variable domain (remainder filled in from reference TRBV18 and TRBJ2-1): NAGVMQNPRHLVRRRGQEARLRCSPMKGHSHVYWYRQLPEEGLKFMVYLQKENIIDESGMPKERFSAEFPKEGPSILRIQQVVRGDSAAYFCASSPPTSGGAYNEQFFGPGTRLTVL.

The chain is built from TRBV5-6 and TRBJ1-6; D is uncertain. Germline CDR1 SGHDT, CDR2 YYEEEE. The V end lost 0 bases, the J end lost 0 bases, and 7 bases lay between the germline ends. The CDR3 runs to 16 residues. The CDR3 is CASSLVPSSYNSPLHF. CDR3 bases: TGTGCCAGCAGCTTGGTTCCTAGCTCCTATAATTCACCCCTCCACTTT.

The sample holds one count of this clone. The chain carries TRBV5-5 and TRBJ2-7; D possibly corresponds to TRBD1 (5 bases). The V and J ends lost 4 bases and 3 bases respectively, with 14 bases between them. CDR1 is SGHKS, CDR2 YYEKEE, per germline (reference sequence). This CDR3 has 14 amino acids. Here the CDR3 DNA reads TGTGCCAGCAGCCCCCGTCAGGGCCGCTACGAGCAGTACTTC. Translation: CASSPRQGRYEQYF.

Here the CDR3 reads CASSTGSVNQPQHF. The CDR3 DNA sequence: TGTGCCAGCAGTACGGGCTCCGTCAATCAGCCCCAGCATTTT. The chain joins TRBV2 to TRBJ1-5; no clear D gene. Germline V lookup: CDR1 SNHLY, CDR2 FYNNEI. The germline V and J ends were trimmed by 5 bases and 3 bases, with 11 bases remaining between them. The CDR3 extends over 14 amino acids.

V usage is TRBV28 and J usage is TRBJ1-2, with D unresolved. The CDR3 contains 14 residues. With 6 bases removed from V and 2 bases from J, the gap between germline ends came to 13 bases. Per the germline V gene, CDR1 is MDHEN and CDR2 is SYDVKM. The CDR3 spells CASSPRGANYGYTF. CDR3 DNA: TGTGCCAGCAGCCCTCGCGGAGCAAACTATGGCTACACCTTC.

The chain carries TRBV5-4 and TRBJ2-1, with D possibly being TRBD2 (6 bases). The V gene's germline CDR1 is SGHNT and CDR2 YYREEE (reference sequence). The CDR3 consists of 15 residues. Trimming stripped 1 base from V and 7 bases from J, with 15 bases between. CDR3 sequence (DNA): TGTGCCAGCAGCTTGACGGGAGAACCGGCAAATGAGCAGTTCTTC. Residues: CASSLTGEPANEQFF. Combining the CDR3 with reference TRBV5-4 and TRBJ2-1 gives the whole variable domain ETGVTQSPTHLIKTRGQQVTLRCSSQSGHNTVSWYQQALGQGPQFIFQYYREEENGRGNFPPRFSGLQFPNYSSELNVNALELDDSALYLCASSLTGEPANEQFFGPGTRLTVL.

This clone was recorded only once. The chain has TRBV18 and TRBJ2-7; no clear D gene. This CDR3 has 13 amino acids. Germline V gene data show CDR1 as KGHSH and CDR2 as LQKENI. V lost 6 bases, J lost 0 bases, and 9 bases lay in between. CDR3 coding DNA: TGTGCCAGCTCCCCATCCAACTCCTACGAGCAGTACTTC. It codes for CASSPSNSYEQYF.

Written as DNA, the CDR3 is TGTGCCAGCAGCCAAGTGGAGGTTCGGCAGTATTTT. Residues: CASSQVEVRQYF. V and J are TRBV14 and TRBJ2-3, with TRBD2 as a possible D gene (5 bases). The germline gives CDR1 SGHDN, CDR2 FVKESK. The CDR3 length is 12 residues. V dropped 1 base and J dropped 11 bases, with 10 bases sitting between them.

Comment on this clone: The same CDR3 arises from other DNA sequences in this sample as well. The CDR3 nucleotides are TGTGCCAGCAGTTACTCTGGGACTAGCTCCTACGAGCAGTACTTC. This sequence encodes CASSYSGTSSYEQYF. V is TRBV6-6 and J is TRBJ2-7; 8 bases match TRBD2. The germline V gene has CDR1 MNHNY and CDR2 SVGAGI (reference sequence). This CDR3 is built from 15 residues. The junction had 1 base not matched to a gene; V was cut back by 0 bases and J by 0 bases.

The CDR3 sequence: CASSGGERSGNTIYF. DNA of the CDR3: TGTGCCAGCAGTGGAGGGGAGCGCTCTGGAAACACCATATATTTT. This chain links TRBV28 with TRBJ1-3, with a weak D call TRBD1 (5 bases). Per germline, CDR1 MDHEN and CDR2 SYDVKM. The CDR3 spans 15 residues. Trimming removed 5 bases at V and 0 bases at J, with 11 bases between.

This clone showed up just once. V usage is TRBV7-9 and J usage is TRBJ2-3; 8 positions agree with TRBD1. V lost 5 bases, J lost 14 bases, and 9 bases stayed unmatched. The CDR3 is made up of 12 amino acids. The germline gives CDR1 SEHNR, CDR2 FQNEAQ (reference sequence). DNA for the CDR3: TGTGCCAGCAGCCGTACCGGGACAGGTCCGTATTTT. Its translation is CASSRTGTGPYF.